One T cell receptor (beta chain) is described in this entry. The antigen is undetermined. The sample comes from a study of cytomegalovirus exposure and HLA in healthy donors. Study-level results: One variant, a missense change in DCLRE1C, was linked in a later analysis to TCR beta V- and J-gene trimming. DRB1 showed the most TCR associations and HLA-C the fewest in a later analysis, as rates varied by HLA locus.

Vbeta (60) and Jbeta (13) primers were used in the PCR. Method: immunoSEQ multiplex PCR; TCRdb's copy keeps in-frame clones and lacks some. Here the sample spans under 150,000 clones, 60% to 85% being singletons. Trimming cost V 2 bases and J 3 bases, with 10 bases left between them. Germline V gene sequence: CDR1 GTSNPN, CDR2 SVGIG (reference sequence). The CDR3 length is 13 residues. This TCR was sampled from a man under 40 in good health and CMV-seronegative. Sequencing input: PBMCs. The rearrangement joins TRBV30 to TRBJ1-2; maybe TRBD1 (5 bases). CDR3 nucleotides: TGTGCCTGGAGTCCTCTCAGGGACTATGGCTACACCTTC. Protein product: CAWSPLRDYGYTF.